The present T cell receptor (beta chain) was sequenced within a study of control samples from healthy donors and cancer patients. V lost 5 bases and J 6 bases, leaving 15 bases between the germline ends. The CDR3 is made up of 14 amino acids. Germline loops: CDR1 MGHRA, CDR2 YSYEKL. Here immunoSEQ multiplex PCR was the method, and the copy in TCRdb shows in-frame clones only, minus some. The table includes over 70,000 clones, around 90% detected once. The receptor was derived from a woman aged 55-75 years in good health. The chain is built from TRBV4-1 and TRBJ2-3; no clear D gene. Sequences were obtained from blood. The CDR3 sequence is CASSYRPDLDTQYF. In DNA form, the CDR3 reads TGCGCCAGCAGCTATCGCCCCGACCTGGATACGCAGTATTTT.